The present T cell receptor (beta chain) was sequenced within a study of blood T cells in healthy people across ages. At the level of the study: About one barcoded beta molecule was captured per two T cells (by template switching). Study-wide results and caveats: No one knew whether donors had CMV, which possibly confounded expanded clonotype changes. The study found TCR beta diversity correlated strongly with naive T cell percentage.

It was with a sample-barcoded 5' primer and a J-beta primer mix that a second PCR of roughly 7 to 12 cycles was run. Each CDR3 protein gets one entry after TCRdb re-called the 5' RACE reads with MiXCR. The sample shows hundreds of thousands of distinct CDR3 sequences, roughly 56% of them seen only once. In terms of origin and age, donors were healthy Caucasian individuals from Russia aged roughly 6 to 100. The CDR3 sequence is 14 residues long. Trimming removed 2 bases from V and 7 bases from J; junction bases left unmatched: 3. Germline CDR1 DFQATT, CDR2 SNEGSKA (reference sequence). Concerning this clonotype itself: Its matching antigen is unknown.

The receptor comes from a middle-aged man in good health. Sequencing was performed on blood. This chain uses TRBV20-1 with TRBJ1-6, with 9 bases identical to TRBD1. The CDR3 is CSARRDRVNSPLHF. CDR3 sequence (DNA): TGCAGTGCTAGAAGGGACAGGGTAAATTCACCCCTCCACTTT.